The T cell receptor (beta chain) under discussion was sequenced for a study of cytomegalovirus exposure and HLA in healthy donors listed by TCRdb under 2017. General notes on the study: An earlier analysis of roughly 500 of the donors reported about 250 Gb of sequence data and roughly 100 million unique TCR beta sequences from roughly 200 million T cells. Among the roughly 400 genotyped donors, roughly 80% belonged to the genetic ancestry cluster associated with self-reported Caucasian donors. Roughly five DR-DQ haplotypes were handled as single units for association and clustering, since linkage in the cohort was strong. In a later genetic analysis, genome-wide SNP genotypes for about three fifths of the roughly 670 donors were used, and that subset was treated as a discovery cohort. Alongside the repertoire data, information on donor age, sex, ethnicity and CMV serostatus was compiled. Roughly 300 gigabases of sequencing data and approximately 85 million unique TCR sequences were included in an early release covering 550 to 800 HLA-typed donors. In the later analysis, no new phenotypic data were used to find candidate immune exposures; instead, reliance was placed on TCR beta sequences and their occurrence across donors. Among about 410 genotyped donors of the cohort, an average of about 240,000 unique TCR beta nucleotide sequences was sequenced per donor, of which about 18% were non-productive. To predict cytomegalovirus infection status, the study brought together high-throughput TCR immunosequencing, statistical association of individual TCRs with disease status, and machine learning. Typing coverage differed by locus: A, B, C, DRB1 and DQB1 were typed in roughly 629-640 donors, DQA1 in about 510, DPA1 in over 600, and DPB1 in 450 to 480. An earlier analysis of roughly 600 of the donors used high-throughput TCR beta sequencing to judge whether each TCR beta V gene segment behaved as functional or pseudogenic. In addition to the first cohort of several hundred subjects, a separate validation cohort of approximately 130 different subjects was used. All discovery cohort repertoires had been generated on a single sequencing platform. Class I and class II HLA loci were covered by the typing at four-digit resolution. The study profiled the T cell repertoires of 500 to 800 subjects by immunosequencing and related them to cytomegalovirus serostatus. In a later analysis, previously published TCR beta repertoires from more than 500 donors were re-analyzed and high-resolution HLA genotyping was added so that TCR occurrence patterns could be studied. The aim of the study was to test whether cataloging public T cell receptors could identify signatures of past pathogen exposure. The research as a whole found: The authors suggested that the approach could potentially be generalized to other disease states and immunological phenotypes. An association between a missense DCLRE1C variant and V-gene and J-gene trimming of TCR beta chains was found in a later genetic analysis and replicated in an independent cohort. In a later analysis, some 18,000 TCR beta sequences were associated with specific HLA alleles at a false discovery rate of 0.05. Correlated functional status among segregating V segments might be attributable to linkage disequilibrium, but an unknown experimental factor could not be ruled out. According to a later genetic analysis, donors in an Asian-associated ancestry cluster had fewer N-insertions in productive TCRs than the approximately 610-donor mean. Compared with equally common non-associated chains, HLA-associated TCR beta chains in a later analysis were more clonally expanded and had lower generation probabilities. Broadly in line with IMGT annotations, most TCR beta V segments showed up in productive rearrangements about 90% or about 30% of the time in an earlier analysis of approximately 600 of the donors. The 87-base-pair reads could not distinguish some IMGT-functional V segments, including TRBV6-2 and TRBV6-3, so those segments were excluded. In a later analysis, most CMV-associated TCR beta chains were found to appear HLA-restricted, with HLA associations seemingly driven largely by CMV exposure. Cytomegalovirus status was reported to be diagnosed by the classifier with high specificity and sensitivity in both the original and validation cohorts. Several of the top co-occurrence clusters appeared to be linked to parvovirus B19, influenza, CMV and Epstein-Barr virus, according to a later analysis. Most TCR sequences were seen in very few donors, while some public TCRs were found in many individuals. Assigning TCR associations to individual alleles was difficult when HLA alleles, especially DR and DQ, strongly co-occurred. The cohort was sequenced for TCR beta chains only, and without alpha or paired-chain data the features that could be detected were limited. HLA typing was unavailable for some donors at each locus, so association tests used only the typed subset. A group of highly shared sequence variants was considered likely to be a technical artifact of the sequencing pipeline. The study gave a list of about 150 TCR beta chains associated with cytomegalovirus. The presence/absence analyses assumed that sequencing depth was roughly uniform across donors, and that assumption may not be true. In vitro tests confirmed that three of the cytomegalovirus-associated TCR beta chains recognize cytomegalovirus antigens. In a later analysis, TCR association rates were found to vary across HLA loci, with the most associated TCRs seen for DRB1 alleles and the fewest for HLA-C alleles. Immune exposure information for the cohort was limited to CMV serostatus. Fewer than 20 rarely observed V segments, including chromosome 9 orphons, were excluded from the earlier analysis of just under 600 of the donors because counts were too low. A further reported finding was that TCR beta sequences accurately predicted the HLA-A and HLA-B alleles for most subjects in the first cohort.

The cohort comprised hundreds of healthy bone marrow donors. At the time of sampling, every cohort member was nominally healthy, though immune exposures that went unrecorded were likely present. Of the roughly 720 cohort members, fewer than 300 had positive CMV serostatus and 350 to 450 had negative CMV serostatus, and CMV serostatus was not recorded for the donor. A peripheral blood sample was collected from each donor, and TCR beta sequencing was performed on peripheral blood mononuclear cells. Genomic DNA was extracted from the blood cell samples with the Qiagen DNeasy Blood Extraction Kit. CDR1 and CDR2 (MNHEY, SVGAGI) derive from the germline V gene. The CDR3 goes from the cysteine to the phenylalanine over 13 residues. Just CDR3 DNA is preserved here, 39 bases in frame from base 1. Trimming accounts for 6 bases at V and 4 bases at J, while the number of junction bases matched to no gene is 0.

Worth noting for this clone: There is no known antigen for this receptor. The input lacks base qualities; no much larger clone sits a single base away.

Libraries were prepared through the immunoSEQ multiplex PCR assay. For the multiplex PCR, a mixture combining 60 forward primers for TCR Vbeta segments and 13 reverse primers for TCR Jbeta segments was used. The CDR3 region of rearranged TCR beta genes was amplified from genomic DNA with a multiplex PCR assay. On the Illumina HiSeq System, the amplified TCR beta libraries were sequenced as 87-base-pair reads. The published analysis was carried out like this. A later analysis counted about 80 million unique TCR beta chains across the 550 to 800 repertoires, and roughly 9.9 million of these chains were shared by at least two donors. Raw reads were error-corrected and collapsed into unique sequences by a nearest-neighbor algorithm in which closely related sequences were merged to remove PCR and sequencing errors. V, D and J gene segments were assigned by aligning CDR3 sequences to IMGT reference sequences. For a sequence to be retained, a match of at least six nucleotides to both a V gene segment and a J gene segment was required. Rearrangements were called productive when the CDR3 lacked stop codons and stayed in frame with V and J; all others were non-productive. CDR3 was defined according to IMGT convention as the region running from the second conserved V-encoded cysteine to the conserved J-encoded phenylalanine. Sequences without an unambiguous match to a single V gene segment were excluded from the earlier analysis of several hundred of the donors. An earlier analysis of roughly 590 of the donors called V segments functional above 56.7% productive rearrangements and segregating when the between-donor standard deviation exceeded 5%. A statistical classification framework was built to diagnose cytomegalovirus status from the catalog of TCR beta chain sequences. A later analysis assigned V and J genes by comparing TCR nucleotide sequences with IMGT/GENE-DB human TR gene sequences. A later analysis assigned CDR3 sequences and most-parsimonious VDJ recombination scenarios with the TCRdist pipeline. In a later analysis, each TCR beta chain was defined by its CDR3 amino acid sequence together with its V-gene family, and reads without a unique V-gene family were excluded. In a later analysis, some 600 highly shared, low-generation-probability nucleotide sequences were removed to address suspected cross-contamination and a sequencing artifact. For each public chain, a later analysis derived a clonal expansion index from normalized ranks of inferred template counts within each repertoire. Generation probabilities in a later analysis came from a VDJ recombination model fitted to out-of-frame rearrangements, and those results were checked against IGoR. In a later analysis, hypergeometric tests were used to score TCR-TCR, TCR-HLA and TCR-CMV co-occurrence, with a repertoire-size bias correction applied to TCR pairs. A later analysis estimated false discovery rates by permuting HLA or CMV assignments 20 times. A later analysis grouped co-occurring TCRs with DBSCAN, adding TCRdist sequence similarity when clustering within HLA-allele-positive subsets. For co-occurrence clustering, repertoires with fewer than 30,000 or more than 120,000 public chains were excluded, along with 4 to 6 repertoires with anomalous nucleotide sharing. TCRdb retrieved this table from immuneACCESS and kept in-frame rearrangements only. Not all clones are present; in checked studies, unresolved V genes account for under half, and no reason is known for the remainder. The DNA gave D and trimming, while V, J and clone size come from that table. This sample holds 55,000 to 75,000 clones; about 74% were observed only once. Jointly, the top ten make up roughly 11% of the sample.

The chain uses TRBV6-5 and TRBJ2-7; TRBD2 aligns with 13 central bases. The sequencing sample was made of PBMCs. The TCR comes from a human donor in good health. The CDR3 loop reads CASRTSGRYEQYF. The DNA sequence reads TGTGCCAGCAGGACTAGCGGGAGGTACGAGCAGTACTTC.